These 4 T cell receptor beta chains were sequenced from one sample in a study of blood T cell repertoires in COVID-19. Using immunoSEQ multiplex PCR, the repertoire was profiled, and TCRdb retains in-frame clones only, with some absent. Of approximately 150,000 clones in the sample, about 80% were seen once. The sequenced sample consisted of peripheral blood. All receptors come from a man between 70 and 80 years old who had recovered from COVID-19.

J is TRBJ2-1 and V is TRBV7-2; D is possibly TRBD2 (6 bases). CDR3 length equals 15 residues. CDR1 is SGHTA and CDR2 is FQGNSA in the germline V gene. Trimming stripped 5 bases from V and 11 bases from J, with 22 bases between. CDR3 DNA: TGTGCCAGCAGCCCCCAGGCGGGATCCTATTATAAGCAGTTCTTC. It is translated as CASSPQAGSYYKQFF.

The chain uses TRBV19 and TRBJ1-1, with 7 bases fitting TRBD1. From germline, CDR1 is LNHDA and CDR2 SQIVND (reference sequence). The trim removed 3 bases at V and 10 bases at J, leaving 11 bases unmatched. The CDR3 loop spans 14 amino acids. In DNA, the CDR3 is TGTGCCAGTAGTATGGACGGGGCAGGGGGGAGAGCTTTCTTT. Residues: CASSMDGAGGRAFF.

The V call is TRBV2, the J call TRBJ1-5, with 9 bases fitting TRBD1. The CDR3 runs 13 residues. With V trimmed by 3 bases and J by 9 bases, 3 bases remained unmatched. CDR1 SNHLY and CDR2 FYNNEI come from the germline V gene. The DNA of the CDR3 is TGTGCCAGCAGTGAGACAGGGGGTGCGCCCCAGCATTTT. This codes for CASSETGGAPQHF.

The chain couples TRBV5-1 to TRBJ2-7; 7 bases agree with TRBD2. V gave up 5 bases and J gave up 6 bases; unmatched junction bases: 20. The length of the CDR3 is 17 residues. In germline, CDR1 is SGHRS, CDR2 YFSETQ. The CDR3 here is CASSPHLGTSESGEQYF. The CDR3, as DNA: TGCGCCAGCAGTCCTCACCTTGGAACTAGCGAATCGGGCGAGCAGTACTTC.